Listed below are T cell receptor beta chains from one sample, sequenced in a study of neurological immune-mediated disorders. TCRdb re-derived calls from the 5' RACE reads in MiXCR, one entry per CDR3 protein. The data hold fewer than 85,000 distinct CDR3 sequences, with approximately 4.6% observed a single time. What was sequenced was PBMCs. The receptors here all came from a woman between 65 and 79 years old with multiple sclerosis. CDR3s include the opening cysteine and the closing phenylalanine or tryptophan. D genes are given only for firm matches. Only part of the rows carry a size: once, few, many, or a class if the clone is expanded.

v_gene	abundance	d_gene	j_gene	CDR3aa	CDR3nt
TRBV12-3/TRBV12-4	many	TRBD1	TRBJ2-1	CASRSRTGTYNEQFF	TGTGCCAGTAGGTCCCGGACAGGAACTTACAATGAGCAGTTCTTC
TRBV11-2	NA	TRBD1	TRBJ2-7	CASSLGTGLFEQYF	TGTGCCAGCAGCTTAGGGACAGGCCTTTTCGAGCAGTACTTC
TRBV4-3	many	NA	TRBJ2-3	CASSQLAYTDTQYF	TGCGCCAGCAGCCAACTAGCATACACAGATACGCAGTATTTT
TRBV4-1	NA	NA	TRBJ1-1	CASSPEELMNTEAFF	TGCGCCAGCAGCCCCGAAGAGTTAATGAACACTGAAGCTTTCTTT
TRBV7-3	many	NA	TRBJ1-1	CASAGGMGTEAFF	TGTGCCAGCGCGGGGGGCATGGGCACTGAAGCTTTCTTT
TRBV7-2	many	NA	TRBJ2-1	CASSLQAGNEQFF	TGTGCCAGCAGCTTGCAGGCGGGGAATGAGCAGTTCTTC
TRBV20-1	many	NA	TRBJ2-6	CSARYSLGAGANVLTF	TGCAGTGCTAGATACTCCCTAGGGGCTGGGGCCAACGTCCTGACTTTC
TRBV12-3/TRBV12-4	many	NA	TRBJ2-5	CASRAEEETQYF	TGTGCCAGCAGGGCAGAGGAAGAGACCCAGTACTTC
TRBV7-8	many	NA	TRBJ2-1	CASSPIGNEQFF	TGTGCCAGCAGCCCTATAGGCAATGAGCAGTTCTTC
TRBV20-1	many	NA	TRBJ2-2	CSANRGDTGELFF	TGCAGTGCTAATAGGGGGGACACCGGGGAGCTGTTTTTT
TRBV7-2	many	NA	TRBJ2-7	CASSLWDGAYEQYF	TGTGCCAGCAGCTTATGGGACGGGGCCTACGAGCAGTACTTC
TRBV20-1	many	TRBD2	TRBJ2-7	CSARGLASYEQYF	TGCAGTGCTAGAGGACTAGCGTCCTACGAGCAGTACTTC
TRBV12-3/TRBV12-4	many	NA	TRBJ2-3	CASGDQGWTDTQYF	TGTGCCAGCGGAGACCAGGGTTGGACAGATACGCAGTATTTT
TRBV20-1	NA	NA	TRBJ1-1	CSANRALNTEAFF	TGCAGTGCGAACAGGGCCCTTAACACTGAAGCTTTCTTT
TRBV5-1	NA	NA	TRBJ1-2	CASSLESGLYGYTF	TGCGCCAGCAGCTTGGAATCAGGGCTCTATGGCTACACCTTC
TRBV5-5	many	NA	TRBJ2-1	CASMGSGVGNEQFF	TGTGCCAGCATGGGGTCGGGAGTGGGGAATGAGCAGTTCTTC
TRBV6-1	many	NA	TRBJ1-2	CASSESGDGYTF	TGTGCCAGCAGTGAATCAGGGGACGGCTACACCTTC
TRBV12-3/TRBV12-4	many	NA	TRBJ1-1	CASSLALRNTEAFF	TGTGCCAGCAGTTTAGCGCTGAGGAACACTGAAGCTTTCTTT
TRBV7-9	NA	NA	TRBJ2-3	CASSFPSVIGTDTQYF	TGTGCCAGCAGCTTCCCTAGCGTGATTGGCACAGATACGCAGTATTTT
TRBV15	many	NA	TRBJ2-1	CATSRESRRGHVWQFF	TGTGCCACCAGCAGAGAGTCGAGGCGGGGGCACGTGTGGCAGTTCTTC
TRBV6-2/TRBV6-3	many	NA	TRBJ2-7	CASSHRSISYEQYF	TGTGCCAGCTCCCACAGGTCGATCTCCTACGAGCAGTACTTC
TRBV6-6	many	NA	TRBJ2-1	CASSYSQNSYNEQFF	TGTGCCAGCAGTTACTCTCAGAACTCCTACAATGAGCAGTTCTTC
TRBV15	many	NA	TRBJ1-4	CATSRGGTGNEKLFF	TGTGCCACCAGCCGCGGTGGTACAGGGAATGAAAAACTGTTTTTT
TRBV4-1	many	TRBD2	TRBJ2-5	CASSLTGRETQYF	TGCGCCAGCAGCCTTACCGGGAGGGAGACCCAGTACTTC
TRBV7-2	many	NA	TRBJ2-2	CASSWDRVNTGELFF	TGTGCCAGCAGCTGGGATCGGGTGAACACCGGGGAGCTGTTTTTT
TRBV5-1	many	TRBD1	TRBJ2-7	CASSRAGTGAYEQYF	TGCGCCAGCAGCCGTGCCGGGACAGGGGCTTACGAGCAGTACTTC
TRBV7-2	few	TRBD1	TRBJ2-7	CASSRTGPTYEQYF	TGTGCCAGCAGCAGGACAGGACCCACCTACGAGCAGTACTTC
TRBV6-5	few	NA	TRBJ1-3	CASSYSLVHSGNTIYF	TGTGCCAGCAGTTACTCGTTGGTGCACTCTGGAAACACCATATATTTT
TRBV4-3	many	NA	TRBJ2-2	CASSHSSGVNTGELFF	TGCGCCAGCAGCCACAGCTCAGGGGTGAACACCGGGGAGCTGTTTTTT
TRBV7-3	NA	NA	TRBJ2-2	CASSPGGTNTGELFF	TGTGCCAGCAGCCCAGGAGGGACGAACACCGGGGAGCTGTTTTTT
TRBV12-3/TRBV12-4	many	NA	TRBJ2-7	CASSHGLGVYEQYF	TGTGCCAGCAGTCATGGCCTGGGAGTCTACGAGCAGTACTTC
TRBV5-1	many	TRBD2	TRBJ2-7	CASSLELAGGTYEQYF	TGCGCCAGCAGCTTGGAGCTAGCGGGAGGGACCTACGAGCAGTACTTC